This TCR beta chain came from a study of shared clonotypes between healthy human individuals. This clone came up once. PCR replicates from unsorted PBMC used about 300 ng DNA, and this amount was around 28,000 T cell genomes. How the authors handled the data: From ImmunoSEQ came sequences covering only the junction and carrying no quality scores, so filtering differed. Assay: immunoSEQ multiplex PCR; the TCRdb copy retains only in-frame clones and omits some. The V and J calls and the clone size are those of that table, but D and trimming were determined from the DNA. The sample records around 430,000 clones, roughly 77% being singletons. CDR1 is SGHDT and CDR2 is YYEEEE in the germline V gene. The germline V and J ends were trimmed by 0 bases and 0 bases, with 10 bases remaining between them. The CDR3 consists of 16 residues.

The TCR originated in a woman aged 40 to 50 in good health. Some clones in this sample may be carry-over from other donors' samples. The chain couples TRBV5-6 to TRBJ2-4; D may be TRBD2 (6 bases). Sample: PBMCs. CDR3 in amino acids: CASSLAGDVAKNIQYF. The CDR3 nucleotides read TGTGCCAGCAGCTTGGCGGGGGATGTAGCCAAAAACATTCAGTACTTC.